What follows are 8 T cell receptor beta chains derived from one specimen sequenced in a study of resident and recirculating memory T cells in vitiligo (dated by TCRdb to the late 2010s). The library came from the immunoSEQ multiplex PCR assay. TCRdb limited this immuneACCESS table to in-frame rearrangements with V and J called. A share of clones is missing; checked studies link under half to unresolved V genes, and the rest is unexplained. The sample table lists tens of thousands of clones, under 95% of them with a count of one. Of the sample, about 5% falls within the top ten clones. The material sequenced was blood. These receptors came from a male donor with vitiligo.

V is TRBV7-4 and J is TRBJ2-3, with D maybe TRBD1 (5 bases). Germline V CDR1 and CDR2: SGHVT, SQSDAQ. The CDR3 sequence is 14 residues long. With 8 bases removed from V and 0 bases from J, the gap between germline ends came to 12 bases. The DNA for the CDR3 is TGTGCCAGCCCCTGGGGCGTAAGCACAGATACGCAGTATTTT. Translated: CASPWGVSTDTQYF. Based on the CDR3 plus reference TRBV7-4 and TRBJ2-3, the full variable domain is GAGVSQSPRYKVAKRGRDVALRCDSISGHVTLYWYRQTLGQGSEVLTYSQSDAQRDKSGRPSGRFSAERPERSVSTLKIQRTEQGDSAVYLCASPWGVSTDTQYFGPGTRLTVL.

The gene calls are TRBV14 and TRBJ1-5, with D maybe TRBD1 (5 bases). Germline V CDR1 and CDR2: SGHDN, FVKESK. V lost 2 bases, J lost 5 bases, and 10 bases lay in between. CDR3 size: 14 residues. The CDR3 protein is CASSQIGGDQPQHF. CDR3 in DNA: TGTGCCAGCAGCCAAATCGGGGGGGATCAGCCCCAGCATTTT.

This sequence joins TRBV6-1 and TRBJ1-2; 8 bases are a match to TRBD1. Unmatched junction bases numbered 10, after V lost 6 bases and J lost 4 bases. The length of the CDR3 is 15 residues. The germline V gene has CDR1 MNHNS and CDR2 SASEGT. The CDR3 is CASSLGQGPGYGYTF. The DNA for the CDR3 is TGTGCCAGCAGCCTCGGACAGGGCCCGGGCTATGGCTACACCTTC.

This clone was counted a single time. The V gene is TRBV27, the J gene TRBJ2-5; weak D call: TRBD1 (5 bases). CDR1 is MNHEY, CDR2 SMNVEV, per germline (reference sequence). There are 12 residues in the CDR3. The V end lost 5 bases, the J end lost 9 bases, and 13 bases lay between the germline ends. The chain's CDR3 is CASSEAGIPQYF. Here the CDR3 DNA reads TGTGCCAGCAGTGAAGCAGGGATACCCCAGTACTTC.

The CDR3 DNA reads TGTGCCAGTAGCGATCCCCAGGGGCGAAATTTCGGGGCTTTCTTT. This translates into CASSDPQGRNFGAFF. V gene TRBV19 combines with J gene TRBJ1-1, with D maybe TRBD1 (6 bases). This CDR3 contains 15 residues. V lost 6 bases and J 11 bases, leaving 25 bases between the germline ends. In germline, CDR1 is LNHDA, CDR2 SQIVND (reference sequence).

This clone was counted a single time. The chain carries TRBV5-6 and TRBJ1-2, with D tentatively TRBD1 (5 bases). The V gene's germline CDR1 is SGHDT and CDR2 YYEEEE. Deletions cut 5 bases from V and 4 bases from J, with 12 bases between. This CDR3 comprises 13 residues. The CDR3 nucleotides read TGTGCCAGCAGTCAAGGGGCCGGCTATGGCTACACCTTC. Residues: CASSQGAGYGYTF.

The chain joins TRBV7-9 to TRBJ2-5, with D possibly TRBD1 on 6 matching bases. The CDR3 has 14 amino acids. Between the trimmed V and J ends, which lost 5 bases and 0 bases, there was a span of 10 bases. Germline CDR1 is SEHNR and CDR2 is FQNEAQ (reference sequence). CDR3 sequence reads: CASSATGYQETQYF. The CDR3 DNA follows: TGTGCCAGCAGCGCAACAGGGTACCAAGAGACCCAGTACTTC. The variable domain in full, completed from reference TRBV7-9 and TRBJ2-5, reads DTGVSQNPRHKITKRGQNVTFRCDPISEHNRLYWYRQTLGQGPEFLTYFQNEAQLEKSRLLSDRFSAERPKGSFSTLEIQRTEQGDSAMYLCASSATGYQETQYFGPGTRLLVL.

This chain connects TRBV7-9 to TRBJ2-1; D is perhaps TRBD1 (6 bases). The CDR3 has 16 residues. V lost 0 bases and J 10 bases, leaving 19 bases between the germline ends. Germline values: CDR1 SEHNR, CDR2 FQNEAQ (reference sequence). CDR3 coding DNA: TGTGCCAGCAGCTTAGCGCCAGGGGTGGGCAGGGACGAGCAGTTCTTC. This sequence encodes CASSLAPGVGRDEQFF.